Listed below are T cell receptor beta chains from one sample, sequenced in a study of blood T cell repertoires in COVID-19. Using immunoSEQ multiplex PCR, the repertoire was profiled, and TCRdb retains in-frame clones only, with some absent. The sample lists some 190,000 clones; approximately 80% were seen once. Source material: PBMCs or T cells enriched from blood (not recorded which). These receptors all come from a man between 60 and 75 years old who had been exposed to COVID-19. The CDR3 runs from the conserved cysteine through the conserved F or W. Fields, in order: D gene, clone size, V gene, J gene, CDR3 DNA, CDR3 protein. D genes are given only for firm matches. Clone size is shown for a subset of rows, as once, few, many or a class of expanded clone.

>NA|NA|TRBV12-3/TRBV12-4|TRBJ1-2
TGTGCCAGCAGTCCTAGACAGATCTATGGCTACACCTTC
CASSPRQIYGYTF
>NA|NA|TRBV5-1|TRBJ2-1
TGCGCCAGCAGCTTTGACAGTGTCTCCTACAATGAGCAGTTCTTC
CASSFDSVSYNEQFF
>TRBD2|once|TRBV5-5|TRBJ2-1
TGTGCCAGCAGCTTATTCTCAGCGGGAGAGCAGTTCTTC
CASSLFSAGEQFF
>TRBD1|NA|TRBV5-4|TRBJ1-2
TGTGCCAGCAGCTTGGACCGGGACAGCTATGGCTACACCTTC
CASSLDRDSYGYTF
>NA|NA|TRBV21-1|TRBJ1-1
TGTGCCAGCAGCAAAGAAATACACCCAGGGAACACTGAAGCTTTCTTT
CASSKEIHPGNTEAFF
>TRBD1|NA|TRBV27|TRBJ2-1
TGTGCCAGCAGTTTGACAGGGACCTTCAATGAGCAGTTCTTC
CASSLTGTFNEQFF
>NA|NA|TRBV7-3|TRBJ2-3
TGTGCCAGCAGCTTATTGCGGGGCACAGATACGCAGTATTTT
CASSLLRGTDTQYF
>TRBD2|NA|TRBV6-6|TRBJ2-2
TGTGCCAGCTCGGGACTAGCGGGAGCCGGGGAGCTGTTTTTT
CASSGLAGAGELFF
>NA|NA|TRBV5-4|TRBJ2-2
TGTGCCAGCAGCTTCTCACAGAAGATGACCGGGGAGCTGTTTTTT
CASSFSQKMTGELFF
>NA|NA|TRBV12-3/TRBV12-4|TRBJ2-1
TGTGCCAGCAGTTTAATGAGCGTCAATGAGCAGTTCTTC
CASSLMSVNEQFF
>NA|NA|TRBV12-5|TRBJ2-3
TGTGCTAGTGGAAAGGAGGGAGGCGCAACAGATACGCAGTATTTT
CASGKEGGATDTQYF
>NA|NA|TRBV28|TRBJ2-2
TGTGCCAGCAGTCCCCGCCGACAGTTATCGAACACCGGGGAGCTGTTTTTT
CASSPRRQLSNTGELFF
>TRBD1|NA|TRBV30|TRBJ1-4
TGTGCCTGGAGCATCGGACAGGGACCAAGCGAAAAACTGTTTTTT
CAWSIGQGPSEKLFF
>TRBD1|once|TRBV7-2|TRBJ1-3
TGTGCCAGCAGCAAGCGTGGGACAGCGACTGGAAACACCATATATTTT
CASSKRGTATGNTIYF
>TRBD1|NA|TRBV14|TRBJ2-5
TGTGCCAGCAGCCGGTGGGACAGAGAGACCCAGTACTTC
CASSRWDRETQYF
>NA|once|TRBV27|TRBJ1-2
TGTGCCAGCAGTACCGGCGGGGTATCTAACTATGGCTACACCTTC
CASSTGGVSNYGYTF
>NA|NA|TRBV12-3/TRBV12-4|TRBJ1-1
TGTGCCAGCAGTTTAAAGCCGAACACTGAAGCTTTCTTT
CASSLKPNTEAFF
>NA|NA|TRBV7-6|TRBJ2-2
TGTGCCAGCAGCATACTAGGCGGGGAGCTGTTTTTT
CASSILGGELFF
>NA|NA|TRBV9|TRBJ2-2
TGTGCCAGCAGCCCCCGTCCGAACACCGGGGAGCTGTTTTTT
CASSPRPNTGELFF
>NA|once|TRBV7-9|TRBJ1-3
TGTGCCAGCAGCTTATACCCCCGGGGAGAAGGAGCTGGAAACACCATATATTTT
CASSLYPRGEGAGNTIYF
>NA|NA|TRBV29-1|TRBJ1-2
TGCAGCGTTCAGGGGTTGAAGGGGTCGTCCCCAATCGGCTACACCTTC
CSVQGLKGSSPIGYTF
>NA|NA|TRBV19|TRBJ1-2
TGTGCCAGTACCACAACTACCTTGGGGCCCGGCTACACCTTC
CASTTTTLGPGYTF
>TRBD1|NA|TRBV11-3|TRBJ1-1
TGTGCCAGCAGCCCCCGGGGACAGGGGGCTAGGAGCACTGAAGCTTTCTTT
CASSPRGQGARSTEAFF
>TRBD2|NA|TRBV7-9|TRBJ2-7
TGTGCCAGCAGCCCGGGACTAGCGGCCTCCTACGAGCAGTACTTC
CASSPGLAASYEQYF
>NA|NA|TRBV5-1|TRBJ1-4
TGCGCCAGCAGCTTAGGCGCGGCTAATGAAAAACTGTTTTTT
CASSLGAANEKLFF
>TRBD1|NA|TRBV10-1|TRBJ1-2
TGCGCCAGCACCCGGACAGGGAGAGGTGGCTACACCTTC
CASTRTGRGGYTF
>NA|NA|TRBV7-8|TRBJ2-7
TGTGCCAGCAGCTTAAAGGGTCGCGGGAAGTTTTCCTACGAGCAGTACTTC
CASSLKGRGKFSYEQYF
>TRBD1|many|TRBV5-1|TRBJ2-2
TGCGCCAGCAGCTTGGGGCCGGACAGGATCACCGGGGAGCTGTTTTTT
CASSLGPDRITGELFF
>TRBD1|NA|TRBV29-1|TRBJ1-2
TGCAGCGTAGGACAGGAGAACTATGGCTACACCTTC
CSVGQENYGYTF
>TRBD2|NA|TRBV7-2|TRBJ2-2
TGTGCCAGCAGCTTAAGCGGGAGGATGGGGGAGCTGTTTTTT
CASSLSGRMGELFF
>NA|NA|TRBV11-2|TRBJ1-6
TGTGCCAGCAGCTCCGGGGGGAGTAATTCACCCCTCCACTTT
CASSSGGSNSPLHF
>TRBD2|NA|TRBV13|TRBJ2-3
TGTGCCAGCAGCTTAGGCCGGCTAGCGGGAGCCCCGGGGACAGATACGCAGTATTTT
CASSLGRLAGAPGTDTQYF
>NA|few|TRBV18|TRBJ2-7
TGTGCCAGCTCACCCCTTAGCTTGAGCTCCTACGAGCAGTACTTC
CASSPLSLSSYEQYF
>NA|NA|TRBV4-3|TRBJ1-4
TGCGCCGAGACAGGTCGTAATGAAAAACTGTTTTTT
CAETGRNEKLFF
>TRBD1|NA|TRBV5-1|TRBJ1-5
TGCGCCAGCAGCACAGGGACAGGGGAGCAGCCCCAGCATTTT
CASSTGTGEQPQHF
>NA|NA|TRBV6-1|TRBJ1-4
TGTGCCAGCAGTGAACGGGGATCTAATGAAAAACTGTTTTTT
CASSERGSNEKLFF
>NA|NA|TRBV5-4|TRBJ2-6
TGTGCCAGCATCCCGGACCCGGACAACTCTGGGGCCAACGTCCTGACTTTC
CASIPDPDNSGANVLTF
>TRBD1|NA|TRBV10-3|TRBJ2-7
TGTGCCATCAGTGAGTCCTTAGGGGGCTCATCCGAGCAGTACTTC
CAISESLGGSSEQYF
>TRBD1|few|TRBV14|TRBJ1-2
TGTGCCAGCAGCCAAGCGGGCCAGGGGGCATATTATGGCTACACCTTC
CASSQAGQGAYYGYTF
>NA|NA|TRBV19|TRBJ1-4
TGTGCCAGTACCTCATTCGGTGGCGGGGTTGCTAATGAAAAACTGTTTTTT
CASTSFGGGVANEKLFF
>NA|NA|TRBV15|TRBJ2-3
TGTGCCACCAGCAGACCGTTACGGGCAGATACGCAGTATTTT
CATSRPLRADTQYF
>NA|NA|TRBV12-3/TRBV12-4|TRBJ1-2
TGTGCCCTCACTACCGCAGGGTCTTTCGGCTACACCTTC
CALTTAGSFGYTF
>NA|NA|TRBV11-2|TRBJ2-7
TGTGCCAGCAGGTCATTACGGGGGAGGACGTCCCACGAGCAGTACTTC
CASRSLRGRTSHEQYF
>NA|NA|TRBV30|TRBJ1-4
TGTGCCTGGACAATGCGGCATAATGAAAAACTGTTTTTT
CAWTMRHNEKLFF
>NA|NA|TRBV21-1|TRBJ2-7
TGTGCCAGCAAGGACACAACCTACGAGCAGTACTTC
CASKDTTYEQYF
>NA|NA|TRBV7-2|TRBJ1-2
TGTGCCAGCAGCTTAGGGGGCAGATCCTTTGGCTACACCTTC
CASSLGGRSFGYTF
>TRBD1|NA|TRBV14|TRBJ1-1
TGTGCCAGCAGGGAGGCCCGGGACAGGGACGCTTTCTTT
CASREARDRDAFF
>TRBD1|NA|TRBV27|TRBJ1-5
TGTGCCAGCAGTTTATTAGGGGGCTTAATAAATCAGCCCCAGCATTTT
CASSLLGGLINQPQHF
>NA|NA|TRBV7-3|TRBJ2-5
TGTGCCAGCAGCGAGGCGGGTCAAGAGACCCAGTACTTC
CASSEAGQETQYF
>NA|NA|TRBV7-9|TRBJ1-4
TGTGCCAGCAGCCCACGGGGATCAGAGGATGAAAAACTGTTTTTT
CASSPRGSEDEKLFF